This TCR beta chain was obtained from a study of metastatic and nonmetastatic thyroid tumors. About the study: Repertoire data that came from the blood and tumor or nodule tissue of malignant and benign thyroid patients were compared. Study observations and caveats: Compared with benign nodules, malignant thyroid tumors were reported to have significantly higher TCR beta diversity in both blood and tumor.

Patients were all untreated before their thyroid surgery. This clone showed up many times. Its antigen is still unknown. How the authors handled the data: For papillary thyroid cancer, a distant-metastasis classifier was constructed from CDR3 differences observed across clinicopathological groups. Using MiXCR, TCRdb re-called clones from the PCR reads. The V and J calls were determined by TCRdb, not by the authors. Among more than 90,000 clones listed, roughly 13% were seen once. With V trimmed by 1 base and J by 6 bases, 11 bases remained unmatched. There are 17 residues in the CDR3. Germline CDR1 MGHRA, CDR2 YSYEKL.

This rearrangement joins TRBV4-1 to TRBJ2-7; 11 bases align to TRBD1. The TCR originated in a female donor with papillary thyroid cancer or a benign thyroid nodule (not recorded which). Some clones in this sample may be carry-over from other donors' samples. The sequencing sample was made of blood. The CDR3 is CASSQGTGGAQPLEQYF. The CDR3 DNA reads TGCGCCAGCAGCCAAGGGACAGGGGGCGCCCAGCCTCTCGAGCAGTACTTC.